The 32 T cell receptor beta chains below were found in one sample sequenced in a study of T cell responses to AZD1222 COVID-19 vaccine. The method was immunoSEQ multiplex PCR; TCRdb's version includes in-frame clones alone and lacks a portion of them. The sample shows over 50,000 clones, 80% to 90% of them seen only once. The source was peripheral blood, collected on day 0 of AZD1222 vaccination. The source is an adult in good health.

V gene TRBV13 combines with J gene TRBJ2-7; 9 bases agree with TRBD1. V shed 7 bases, J shed 4 bases, and the junction held 11 bases outside the gene matches. Germline CDR1 and CDR2: PRHDT and FYEKMQ (reference sequence). The CDR3 is made up of 15 amino acids. DNA for the CDR3: TGTGCCAGCAACGTCGCGGGACAGGGAATTTACGAGCAGTACTTC. It translates to CASNVAGQGIYEQYF.

The rearrangement joins TRBV5-4 to TRBJ1-3; TRBD1 aligns across 8 bases. The germline gives CDR1 SGHNT, CDR2 YYREEE (reference sequence). V dropped 4 bases and J dropped 4; count of bases not matched to a gene: 13. This CDR3 has 17 residues. The CDR3 spells CASSVFPTGVSGNTIYF. CDR3 DNA sequence: TGTGCCAGCAGCGTATTTCCGACAGGGGTATCCGGAAACACCATATATTTT. Supplemented by reference TRBV5-4 and TRBJ1-3, the full variable domain reads ETGVTQSPTHLIKTRGQQVTLRCSSQSGHNTVSWYQQALGQGPQFIFQYYREEENGRGNFPPRFSGLQFPNYSSELNVNALELDDSALYLCASSVFPTGVSGNTIYFGEGSWLTVV.

This chain uses TRBV19 with TRBJ1-5, with TRBD1 as a possible D gene (6 bases). The CDR3 has 15 residues. V gave up 4 bases and J gave up 7 bases, with 17 bases separating them. The V gene's germline CDR1 is LNHDA and CDR2 SQIVND (reference sequence). CDR3 bases: TGTGCCAGTAGTAGAGCCAACAGGGATGGGCAGCCCCAGCATTTT. Protein: CASSRANRDGQPQHF.

This chain connects TRBV5-4 to TRBJ1-3, with D possibly being TRBD1 (5 bases). The CDR3 runs 15 residues. CDR1 SGHNT and CDR2 YYREEE come from the germline V gene (reference sequence). Trimming cost V 0 bases and J 0 bases, with 7 bases left between them. In DNA, the CDR3 is TGTGCCAGCAGCTTGGTAGGGGACTCTGGAAACACCATATATTTT. This sequence encodes CASSLVGDSGNTIYF.

This clone has a handful of counts. This chain links TRBV7-6 with TRBJ1-4; 9 bases map to TRBD1. The CDR3 has 15 amino acids. V gave up 1 base and J gave up 7 bases; unmatched junction bases: 4. Germline V gene data show CDR1 as SGHVS and CDR2 as FNYEAQ. CDR3 protein: CASSLGGQGGEKLFF. The CDR3, as DNA: TGTGCCAGCAGCTTAGGGGGACAGGGAGGTGAAAAACTGTTTTTT.

V gene TRBV11-3 combines with J gene TRBJ2-4; perhaps TRBD1 as D (5 bases). Germline V gives CDR1 SGHNT, CDR2 YENEEA. V gave up 5 bases and J gave up 0 bases, with 17 bases separating them. The CDR3 has 17 amino acids. CDR3 in amino acids: CASSPRGQGLAKNIQYF. The DNA for the CDR3 is TGTGCCAGCAGCCCAAGGGGTCAGGGTCTAGCCAAAAACATTCAGTACTTC.

This clone occurred once. This CDR3 reads CASNGGDSYNEQFF. Here the CDR3 DNA reads TGTGCCAGCAACGGGGGCGACTCCTACAATGAGCAGTTCTTC. V is TRBV11-3 and J is TRBJ2-1; either TRBD1 or TRBD2 may fit D (6 bases each). This CDR3 has 14 residues. The V and J ends lost 7 bases and 0 bases respectively, with 10 bases between them. Germline lookup yields CDR1 SGHNT and CDR2 YENEEA.

The chain couples TRBV7-2 to TRBJ1-2; no definite D call. The V gene's germline CDR1 is SGHTA and CDR2 FQGNSA. V shed 1 base and J shed 1 base, with 13 bases lying between them. The CDR3 consists of 16 residues. The CDR3 bases are TGTGCCAGCAGCTTAGTGTCTTCGGCTTTTAACTATGGCTACACCTTC. Translation: CASSLVSSAFNYGYTF. The full variable domain, completed using reference TRBV7-2 and TRBJ1-2, is GAGVSQSPSNKVTEKGKDVELRCDPISGHTALYWYRQSLGQGLEFLIYFQGNSAPDKSGLPSDRFSAERTGGSVSTLTIQRTQQEDSAVYLCASSLVSSAFNYGYTFGSGTRLTVV.

The CDR3 nucleotides read TGTGCCAGCAGTTACTCGAGGACAGGGGGCTATGGCTACACCTTC. It translates to CASSYSRTGGYGYTF. V usage is TRBV6-5 and J usage is TRBJ1-2; 10 bases match TRBD1. Germline V gene lookup returns CDR1 MNHEY and CDR2 SVGAGI. V shed 0 bases, J shed 4 bases, and the junction held 2 bases outside the gene matches. The CDR3 spans 15 residues.

The chain links TRBV7-2 to TRBJ1-5, with TRBD1 identical over 11 bases. Germline V gives CDR1 SGHTA, CDR2 FQGNSA. This CDR3 comprises 19 residues. V lost 5 bases and J lost 0; bases outside the gene matches: 12. The CDR3 spells CASSPRSGTGGYSNQPQHF. The CDR3 DNA reads TGTGCCAGCAGCCCGAGATCCGGGACAGGGGGATATAGCAATCAGCCCCAGCATTTT. The full variable domain, its missing parts supplied by reference TRBV7-2 and TRBJ1-5, is GAGVSQSPSNKVTEKGKDVELRCDPISGHTALYWYRQSLGQGLEFLIYFQGNSAPDKSGLPSDRFSAERTGGSVSTLTIQRTQQEDSAVYLCASSPRSGTGGYSNQPQHFGDGTRLSIL.

The chain combines TRBV10-3 with TRBJ2-1; 13 bases map to TRBD2. The CDR3 runs to 14 residues. CDR1 is ENHRY, CDR2 SYGVKD, per germline. The V and J ends lost 4 bases and 8 bases, in that order; junction bases with no gene match: 2. The CDR3 coding sequence is TGTGCCATCAGTGGACTAGCGGGAGGACATGAGCAGTTCTTC. This translates into CAISGLAGGHEQFF.

The chain employs TRBV14 and TRBJ1-1; D is undetermined. Per germline, CDR1 SGHDN and CDR2 FVKESK. Trimming pared 2 bases from V and 0 bases from J, leaving 4 bases between. This CDR3 contains 13 residues. The CDR3 DNA follows: TGTGCCAGCAGCCAATACGTGAACACTGAAGCTTTCTTT. Its translation is CASSQYVNTEAFF.

V and J are TRBV15 and TRBJ2-5; 11 nucleotides align to TRBD2. The germline gives CDR1 LNHNV, CDR2 YYDKDF (reference sequence). The CDR3 is 14 amino acids. V dropped 3 bases and J dropped 5; count of bases not matched to a gene: 2. This chain's CDR3 is CATSSSGRAETQYF. The CDR3 nucleotides are TGTGCCACCAGCAGTAGCGGGAGGGCCGAGACCCAGTACTTC.

V usage is TRBV15 and J usage is TRBJ2-2, with 7 bases fitting TRBD2. In germline, CDR1 is LNHNV, CDR2 YYDKDF (reference sequence). The CDR3 runs to 17 residues. V was clipped by 0 bases and J by 6 bases; unmatched bases: 10. CDR3 amino acids: CATSRELRTSEAGELFF. CDR3 nucleotide sequence: TGTGCCACCAGCAGAGAGTTGAGGACTAGTGAGGCCGGGGAGCTGTTTTTT.

Turning to this clone: Its ends do not fully match the called genes, so a read error is possible. V gene TRBV3-1 (or the pseudogene TRBV3-2) combines with J gene TRBJ1-2; TRBD1 agrees at 9 bases. CDR1 LGHDT and CDR2 YNNKEL come from the germline V gene (reference sequence). This CDR3 comprises 14 residues. The CDR3 region has the DNA TGTGCCAGCAGCCGAACCTCCGGGACAGGGCCTCTGGGATTC. This sequence encodes CASSRTSGTGPLGF.

The chain joins TRBV1 to TRBJ2-6; the table's D call TRBD1 went unverified against the DNA. TRBV1 represents a pseudogene. The CDR3 extends over 15 amino acids. The CDR3 DNA reads as TGCACCAGTCAATACAGGGTATCTGGGGCCAACGTCCTGACTTTC. This gives the protein CTSQYRVSGANVLTF.

This rearrangement joins TRBV14 to TRBJ2-1; D may correspond to TRBD1 or TRBD2 (5 bases each). Deletions cut 4 bases from V and 0 bases from J, with 16 bases between. The CDR3 sequence is 17 residues long. Germline CDR1 reads SGHDN; CDR2 reads FVKESK. This CDR3 is CASSRTGTASSYNEQFF. The DNA of the CDR3 is TGTGCCAGCAGCCGAACCGGGACGGCGAGCTCCTACAATGAGCAGTTCTTC.

The gene calls are TRBV19 and TRBJ2-1; 10 bases are shared with TRBD2. J was trimmed by 0 bases and V by 10 bases; bases with no gene match: 6. The germline gives CDR1 LNHDA, CDR2 SQIVND (reference sequence). The CDR3 has 15 amino acids. The CDR3 spells CATRLAGFSYNEQFF. The CDR3 DNA reads as TGTGCCACCAGACTAGCGGGCTTCTCCTACAATGAGCAGTTCTTC.

The gene calls are TRBV5-8 and TRBJ1-6, with 7 nucleotides matching TRBD1. After removal of 4 bases from V and 11 bases from J, the junction contained 3 bases not matched to a gene. From germline, CDR1 is SGHTS and CDR2 YDEGEE. There are 12 residues in the CDR3. DNA of the CDR3: TGTGCCAGCAGCCGGGACAGTCCACCCCTCCACTTT. Its translation: CASSRDSPPLHF.

This clone appeared once. The V gene is TRBV6-5, the J gene TRBJ1-6; the D is unclear. The CDR3 contains 13 residues. V dropped 8 bases and J dropped 6 bases, with 11 bases sitting between them. Germline V lookup: CDR1 MNHEY, CDR2 SVGAGI. The CDR3 here is CASCRGSNSPLHF. The CDR3 bases are TGTGCCAGCTGTCGCGGGTCTAATTCACCCCTCCACTTT.

The chain carries TRBV11-2 and TRBJ2-2; the D gene is possibly TRBD1 (5 bases). Germline V gene data show CDR1 as SGHAT and CDR2 as FQNNGV. This CDR3 has 14 residues. Trimming stripped 5 bases from V and 3 bases from J, with 10 bases between. CDR3 nucleotide sequence: TGTGCCAGCAGCAGGGGATGGGACACCGGGGAGCTGTTTTTT. Translation gives CASSRGWDTGELFF.

The rearrangement joins TRBV28 to TRBJ2-7; D unclear. The germline gives CDR1 MDHEN, CDR2 SYDVKM. Trimming pared 3 bases from V and 0 bases from J, leaving 6 bases between. This CDR3 comprises 13 residues. DNA of the CDR3: TGTGCCAGCAGTTTTCCAAACTCCTACGAGCAGTACTTC. Translated, it gives CASSFPNSYEQYF.

This clone turned up a few times. J is TRBJ2-7 and V is TRBV27, with 7 bases matching TRBD2. After removal of 5 bases from V and 2 bases from J, the junction contained 12 bases not matched to a gene. Germline CDR1 is MNHEY and CDR2 is SMNVEV (reference sequence). There are 16 residues in the CDR3. The CDR3 reads CASSPSPGAGAYEQYF. In nucleotides, the CDR3 is TGTGCCAGCAGTCCAAGCCCCGGGGCGGGAGCCTACGAGCAGTACTTC.

CDR3 sequence: CASKGMVVSKNIQYF. CDR3 nucleotides: TGTGCCAGCAAGGGGATGGTGGTGTCCAAAAACATTCAGTACTTC. V and J are TRBV2 and TRBJ2-4; D perhaps matches TRBD1 (5 bases). Per the germline V gene, CDR1 is SNHLY and CDR2 is FYNNEI. The CDR3 has 15 residues. V lost 7 bases and J lost 2, with 15 bases in between.

The rearrangement links TRBV15 to TRBJ1-2; 10 nucleotides line up with TRBD1. V shed 0 bases and J 5 bases; nucleotides not matched to a gene: 3. Germline V CDR1 and CDR2: LNHNV, YYDKDF (reference sequence). This CDR3 contains 15 residues. CDR3 sequence reads: CATSRDWTGGYGYTF. The CDR3 DNA is TGTGCCACCAGCAGAGATTGGACAGGGGGGTATGGCTACACCTTC. Looking up the rest from reference TRBV15 and TRBJ1-2 gives the full variable domain: DAMVIQNPRYQVTQFGKPVTLSCSQTLNHNVMYWYQQKSSQAPKLLFHYYDKDFNNEADTPDNFQSRRPNTSFCFLDIRSPGLGDTAMYLCATSRDWTGGYGYTFGSGTRLTVV.

This chain uses TRBV7-9 with TRBJ2-2; TRBD1 is a possible D gene (5 bases). The CDR3 totals 16 residues. Trimming took off 5 bases at V and 4 bases at J, with 17 bases between the two ends. Germline CDR1 is SEHNR and CDR2 is FQNEAQ (reference sequence). The CDR3 sequence: CASSPLMGPSTGELFF. The CDR3 nucleotides are TGTGCCAGCAGCCCTCTAATGGGGCCCTCCACCGGGGAGCTGTTTTTT.

This chain joins TRBV5-4 and TRBJ2-7, with 11 bases matching TRBD2. The CDR3 is made up of 16 amino acids. Germline CDR1 SGHNT, CDR2 YYREEE (reference sequence). Losses at the gene ends were 3 bases for V and 2 bases for J; bases not matched to a gene: 7. CDR3 in amino acids: CASSSPLAGGAYEQYF. The CDR3 DNA reads as TGTGCCAGCAGCTCGCCCTTAGCGGGAGGGGCCTACGAGCAGTACTTC.

This sequence joins TRBV24-1 and TRBJ2-1; the match to TRBD1 covers 9 bases. The CDR3 is made up of 17 amino acids. From germline, CDR1 is KGHDR and CDR2 SFDVKD. Trimming removed 1 base from V and 6 bases from J; junction bases left unmatched: 9. DNA for the CDR3: TGTGCCACCAGTGATTTACGGACCGGGACAGGGCCCAATGAGCAGTTCTTC. The encoded protein is CATSDLRTGTGPNEQFF.

This chain links TRBV5-4 with TRBJ2-5, with D perhaps matching TRBD2 (6 bases). Germline assignment: CDR1 SGHNT and CDR2 YYREEE (reference sequence). The V end was cut by 2 bases, the J end by 7 bases, with 9 bases between. This CDR3 contains 12 residues. DNA for the CDR3: TGTGCCAGCAGCTTATGGAGGGGGACCCAGTACTTC. Its translation is CASSLWRGTQYF.

The rearrangement uses TRBV15 and TRBJ1-1, with D perhaps TRBD1 (5 bases). CDR3 length: 13 residues. The germline V gene encodes CDR1 LNHNV and CDR2 YYDKDF (reference sequence). The germline V and J ends were trimmed by 1 base and 4 bases, with 7 bases remaining between them. The DNA of the CDR3 is TGTGCCACCAGCAGAGCCGGGGGCACTGAAGCTTTCTTT. Translated: CATSRAGGTEAFF.

This sequence joins TRBV4-3 and TRBJ2-7; TRBD1 is a possible D gene (6 bases). Germline V gene sequence: CDR1 LGHNA, CDR2 YSLEER. The CDR3 contains 15 residues. With 4 bases removed from V and 2 bases from J, the gap between germline ends came to 15 bases. CDR3 bases: TGCGCCAGCAGCCCTCTTACAGGGACCCCCTACGAGCAGTACTTC. This encodes CASSPLTGTPYEQYF.

CDR3 nucleotides: TGCGCCAGCAGCAAGGGACTAGCTTTCACAGATACGCAGTATTTT. Amino acid sequence: CASSKGLAFTDTQYF. The genes are TRBV5-1 and TRBJ2-3, with 9 bases matching TRBD2. The CDR3 has 15 amino acids. The germline V gene has CDR1 SGHRS and CDR2 YFSETQ. V lost 4 bases and J lost 2; bases outside the gene matches: 5.